A single sample gave rise to the 6 T cell receptor beta chains below, sequenced in a study of naive and memory T cell subsets. Both TRBC1 and TRBC2 were covered by a beta constant-region primer of two equimolar oligonucleotides. Nested alpha and beta constant-region primers with the SP2 primer drove four PCR rounds on ligated cDNA. TCRdb analysed the UMI-ligation and nested PCR reads with MiXCR anew, one entry per CDR3 protein. The sample carries tens of thousands of distinct CDR3 sequences, roughly 18% recorded once. Sequenced material: effector memory CD4+ T cells from blood. Sample subset: effector memory, CD45RA- CD27-. The origin of the receptors is a human donor in good health.

This clonotype occurred a few times. The chain is built from TRBV28 and TRBJ1-6, with D perhaps matching TRBD1 (6 bases). The germline V and J ends were trimmed by 2 bases and 10 bases, with 15 bases remaining between them. Germline V gene sequence: CDR1 MDHEN, CDR2 SYDVKM. The CDR3 sequence is 15 residues long. CDR3 in DNA: TGTGCCAGCAGTTTAGGGGGCCAGGGCGTATCACCCCTCCACTTT. It translates to CASSLGGQGVSPLHF.

This rearrangement joins TRBV10-3 to TRBJ2-5; 8 nucleotides match TRBD2. The germline V gene has CDR1 ENHRY and CDR2 SYGVKD. The CDR3 is 14 residues long. Unmatched junction bases numbered 4, after V lost 6 bases and J lost 1 base. CDR3 sequence: CAISNLAGQETQYF. In DNA form, the CDR3 reads TGTGCCATCAGCAATCTAGCGGGCCAAGAGACCCAGTACTTC.

This chain uses TRBV7-9 with TRBJ2-7; the D call may be TRBD1 or TRBD2 (5 bases each). V dropped 3 bases and J dropped 5 bases, with 14 bases sitting between them. The CDR3 runs to 14 residues. The germline V gene has CDR1 SEHNR and CDR2 FQNEAQ (reference sequence). The chain's CDR3 is CASSFGQGVHEQYF. The DNA for the CDR3 is TGTGCCAGCAGCTTTGGTCAGGGAGTCCACGAGCAGTACTTC.

At least ten counts were recorded for this clonotype. The chain has TRBV20-1 and TRBJ2-1, with D possibly matching TRBD1 (6 bases). CDR1 is DFQATT and CDR2 is SNEGSKA in the germline V gene (reference sequence). The CDR3 has 13 residues. Trimming cost V 3 bases and J 6 bases, with 12 bases left between them. DNA of the CDR3: TGCAGTGCTAGTCCCCCAGGGGTCAATGAGCAGTTCTTC. It translates to CSASPPGVNEQFF.

CDR3 DNA: TGTGCCAGCAGCTTCCCCCTGGACATCCCTGGCTACACCTTC. It yields the protein CASSFPLDIPGYTF. The chain combines TRBV7-9 with TRBJ1-2; tentatively, D is TRBD1 (5 bases). The germline V and J ends were trimmed by 3 bases and 7 bases, with 15 bases remaining between them. The CDR3 totals 14 residues. Per the germline V gene, CDR1 is SEHNR and CDR2 is FQNEAQ (reference sequence).

This clonotype showed up just a few times. The chain employs TRBV5-1 and TRBJ1-2; the match to TRBD1 covers 11 bases. Trimming took 0 bases from V and 7 from J; bases not matched to a gene: 8. The CDR3 totals 16 residues. CDR1 is SGHRS and CDR2 is YFSETQ in the germline V gene. The chain's CDR3 is CASSLEGTGGYSGYTF. Written as DNA, the CDR3 is TGCGCCAGCAGCTTGGAAGGGACAGGGGGTTACTCTGGCTACACCTTC.